Shown below are 32 T cell receptor beta chains from a single sample sequenced in a study of blood T cell repertoires in COVID-19. The table came from immunoSEQ multiplex PCR; TCRdb's copy has only in-frame clones and leaves some out. This table holds almost 400,000 clones, over 75% found once. The sample consisted of PBMCs or T cells enriched from blood (not recorded which). These receptors originate from a woman in her twenties or thirties with acute COVID-19.

The chain carries TRBV15 and TRBJ1-5; D ambiguous. Trimming took 2 bases from V and 4 from J, leaving 15 bases between them. Germline V gene data show CDR1 as LNHNV and CDR2 as YYDKDF (reference sequence). There are 16 residues in the CDR3. This CDR3 reads CATSRYQADLNQPQHF. The CDR3, as DNA: TGTGCCACCAGCAGATACCAGGCAGATCTAAATCAGCCCCAGCATTTT.

This chain connects TRBV9 to TRBJ1-6; weak D call: TRBD1 (5 bases). The CDR3 is 17 residues long. Germline V gene data show CDR1 as SGDLS and CDR2 as YYNGEE. The germline V and J ends were trimmed by 0 bases and 4 bases, with 14 bases remaining between them. The chain's CDR3 is CASSVAEVGAYNSPLHF. The CDR3 DNA is TGTGCCAGCAGCGTAGCTGAGGTAGGGGCGTATAATTCACCCCTCCACTTT.

V is TRBV4-3 and J is TRBJ2-2, with D uncertain. Between the trimmed V and J ends, which lost 1 base and 1 base, there was a span of 7 bases. The CDR3 is 15 residues long. CDR1 and CDR2 (germline): LGHNA, YSLEER. CDR3: CASSQGDWNTGELFF. The DNA for the CDR3 is TGCGCCAGCAGCCAAGGTGACTGGAACACCGGGGAGCTGTTTTTT.

The chain carries TRBV13 and TRBJ2-3, with 9 bases fitting TRBD2. Germline V gene sequence: CDR1 PRHDT, CDR2 FYEKMQ (reference sequence). J gave up 1 base and V 5 bases, and 7 bases lay outside the gene matches. CDR3 length: 16 amino acids. The CDR3 DNA is TGTGCCAGCAGCGAGAGCGGGGGGCCGCGCACAGATACGCAGTATTTT. This codes for CASSESGGPRTDTQYF.

The genes are TRBV24-1 and TRBJ2-3; TRBD1 agrees at 8 bases. Germline V gives CDR1 KGHDR, CDR2 SFDVKD. With V trimmed by 5 bases and J by 5 bases, 11 bases remained unmatched. The CDR3 is 16 residues long. CDR3 in amino acids: CATSARTGTGVDTQYF. In nucleotides, the CDR3 is TGTGCCACCAGTGCCCGGACCGGGACAGGAGTAGATACGCAGTATTTT.

The chain links TRBV7-6 to TRBJ1-2; 9 bases map to TRBD1. Per germline, CDR1 SGHVS and CDR2 FNYEAQ. V lost 1 base, J lost 7 bases, and 10 bases stayed unmatched. CDR3 length: 16 amino acids. CDR3 sequence reads: CASSLGTLGTGTGYTF. CDR3 nucleotide sequence: TGTGCCAGCAGCTTAGGGACGTTGGGGACAGGGACTGGCTACACCTTC.

V usage is TRBV30 and J usage is TRBJ1-6; D not resolved. This CDR3 is built from 13 residues. CDR1 and CDR2 from the germline V gene are GTSNPN and SVGIG (reference sequence). The V end lost 5 bases, the J end lost 9 bases, and 14 bases lay between the germline ends. The CDR3 region is CAWRGVVTSPLHF. CDR3 bases: TGTGCCTGGCGCGGAGTAGTAACTTCACCCCTCCACTTT.

CDR3 amino acids: CASSQDPLNTEAFF. CDR3 sequence (DNA): TGCGCCAGCAGCCAAGACCCCTTGAACACTGAAGCTTTCTTT. The chain joins TRBV4-1 to TRBJ1-1; D is uncertain. Per germline, CDR1 MGHRA and CDR2 YSYEKL. Trimming removed 0 bases from V and 0 bases from J, with 5 bases in between. This CDR3 contains 14 residues.

The chain combines TRBV24-1 with TRBJ2-3; 14 nucleotides line up with TRBD2. After removal of 10 bases from V and 5 bases from J, the junction contained 4 bases not matched to a gene. Per the germline V gene, CDR1 is KGHDR and CDR2 is SFDVKD. The CDR3 contains 14 residues. The CDR3 sequence is CATGTSGGGDTQYF. The CDR3 DNA reads as TGTGCCACGGGGACTAGCGGGGGTGGAGATACGCAGTATTTT.

Written as DNA, the CDR3 is TGTGCCACCAGCAGAGAACGGTCTGGTCTTAATTCACCCCTCCACTTT. It specifies CATSRERSGLNSPLHF. The chain uses TRBV15 and TRBJ1-6; D is unresolved. This CDR3 spans 16 amino acids. Germline CDR1 LNHNV, CDR2 YYDKDF (reference sequence). V was shortened by 0 bases and J by 6 bases, with 12 bases between the two germline ends.

The genes are TRBV5-6 and TRBJ1-1; 8 nucleotides line up with TRBD1. Per the germline V gene, CDR1 is SGHDT and CDR2 is YYEEEE. The CDR3 length is 14 residues. V trimming: 0 bases; J trimming: 5 bases; junction bases outside the gene matches: 3. CDR3 amino acids: CASSLGTGSTEAFF. The CDR3 DNA reads TGTGCCAGCAGCTTGGGGACAGGGAGTACTGAAGCTTTCTTT.

The rearrangement links TRBV24-1 to TRBJ2-2, with 10 bases lining up with TRBD1. This CDR3 has 15 amino acids. V was pared by 9 bases and J by 7 bases, with 10 bases of the junction left unmatched. CDR1 KGHDR and CDR2 SFDVKD come from the germline V gene. The CDR3 coding sequence is TGTGCCACCGAGGCGAGACAGGGGGCCAGCGGGGAGCTGTTTTTT. This codes for CATEARQGASGELFF.

In the case of this clone: This specimen includes other DNA sequences encoding the same CDR3. This sequence joins TRBV27 and TRBJ2-7, with a possible D match to TRBD1 (5 bases). V gave up 3 bases and J gave up 2 bases, with 8 bases separating them. CDR1 and CDR2 from the germline V gene are MNHEY and SMNVEV (reference sequence). The CDR3 consists of 13 residues. The CDR3 DNA is TGTGCCAGCAGTTTGCCAGGGACCTACGAGCAGTACTTC. As protein: CASSLPGTYEQYF.

On this clone: One base away lies a much larger clone, so this may be a sequencing read error. This sample also contains other DNA sequences that code for the same CDR3. The V gene is TRBV15, the J gene TRBJ1-2, with 7 bases fitting TRBD1. CDR3 length equals 15 residues. Per the germline V gene, CDR1 is LNHNV and CDR2 is YYDKDF (reference sequence). This CDR3 reads CATSIESDRRYGYTF. CDR3 bases: TGTGCCACCAGCATTGAATCGGACAGGCGGTATGGCTATACCTTC.

The rearrangement links TRBV2 to TRBJ1-2, with TRBD1 identical over 7 bases. The CDR3 loop spans 16 amino acids. Trimming removed 2 bases from V and 8 bases from J; junction bases left unmatched: 14. CDR1 is SNHLY, CDR2 FYNNEI, per germline. The CDR3 loop reads CASSERSARGAEGYTF. The CDR3 DNA is TGTGCCAGCAGTGAACGGTCCGCCAGGGGGGCGGAAGGCTACACCTTC.

V is TRBV6-8 and J is TRBJ2-2; maybe TRBD1 (5 bases). Germline V gene sequence: CDR1 MNHGY, CDR2 SAAAGT. Trimming stripped 3 bases from V and 1 base from J, with 12 bases between. The CDR3 is 16 amino acids. CDR3 amino acids: CASSYVRTLNTGELFF. For the CDR3, the DNA is TGTGCCAGCAGTTATGTCAGGACATTGAACACCGGGGAGCTGTTTTTT.

The chain carries TRBV6-1 and TRBJ2-6; TRBD1 matches 8 bases. After removal of 4 bases from V and 0 bases from J, the junction contained 5 bases not matched to a gene. The CDR3 contains 17 residues. Germline CDR1 reads MNHNS; CDR2 reads SASEGT. The CDR3 nucleotides are TGTGCCAGCAGTGCGTGGACAGGGATCTCTGGGGCCAACGTCCTGACTTTC. Translation gives CASSAWTGISGANVLTF.

This clone showed up just a few times. CDR3 in DNA: TGTGCCAGCAGCCTCAGTCAGGGCTCCGAGCAGTACTTC. Translating gives CASSLSQGSEQYF. This chain connects TRBV4-2 to TRBJ2-7, with D possibly TRBD1 on 5 matching bases. V dropped 4 bases and J dropped 6 bases, with 13 bases sitting between them. CDR3 size: 13 residues. The germline V gene has CDR1 LGHNA and CDR2 YNFKEQ.

The V gene is TRBV4-2, the J gene TRBJ1-5, with 9 bases aligning to TRBD1. V gave up 2 bases and J gave up 4 bases; unmatched junction bases: 6. The CDR3 runs to 16 residues. CDR1 is LGHNA, CDR2 YNFKEQ, per germline. DNA for the CDR3: TGTGCCAGCAGCCAACGGGACAGGGAGAATAATCAGCCCCAGCATTTT. It specifies CASSQRDRENNQPQHF.

The chain combines TRBV30 with TRBJ1-1, with D unresolved. CDR3 length: 15 amino acids. The V end lost 0 bases, the J end lost 1 base, and 12 bases lay between the germline ends. Germline-derived CDR1 and CDR2 are GTSNPN and SVGIG (reference sequence). The CDR3 spells CAWSVRRPGNTEAFF. CDR3 DNA: TGTGCCTGGAGTGTACGTCGTCCCGGGAACACTGAAGCTTTCTTT.

The chain employs TRBV2 and TRBJ1-1; D gene ambiguous. The CDR3 spans 12 residues. Germline assignment: CDR1 SNHLY and CDR2 FYNNEI. Trimming stripped 8 bases from V and 5 bases from J, with 12 bases between. This CDR3 is CASGGVGTEAFF. CDR3 nucleotide sequence: TGTGCCAGCGGAGGAGTTGGAACTGAAGCTTTCTTT.

The V call is TRBV9, the J call TRBJ1-2; D possibly corresponds to TRBD1 (5 bases). With 3 bases removed from V and 4 bases from J, the gap between germline ends came to 7 bases. Germline CDR1 and CDR2: SGDLS and YYNGEE. The length of the CDR3 is 12 residues. In DNA, the CDR3 is TGTGCCAGCAGCGACGGGGGCTATGGCTACACCTTC. Its protein is CASSDGGYGYTF.

The rearrangement links TRBV6-4 to TRBJ1-5; D unresolved. The germline V gene has CDR1 MRHNA and CDR2 SNTAGT. V was clipped by 2 bases and J by 5 bases, with 7 bases between them. The CDR3 covers 13 residues. The CDR3 nucleotides read TGTGCCAGCAGTGACAGTCCAGATCAGCCCCAGCATTTT. It translates to CASSDSPDQPQHF.

This clone has only one observation. The chain links TRBV3-1 (or the pseudogene TRBV3-2) to TRBJ2-7; D unclear. Trimming removed 4 bases from V and 3 bases from J, with 19 bases in between. Germline CDR1 reads LGHDT; CDR2 reads YNNKEL (reference sequence). CDR3 size: 16 residues. The CDR3 loop reads CASSPNRGWAYYEQYF. For the CDR3, the DNA is TGTGCCAGCAGCCCAAACCGTGGGTGGGCATACTACGAGCAGTACTTC.

The chain uses TRBV15 and TRBJ1-2, with D maybe TRBD1 (5 bases). Per the germline V gene, CDR1 is LNHNV and CDR2 is YYDKDF (reference sequence). Deletions cut 1 base from V and 4 bases from J, with 13 bases between. The CDR3 consists of 15 residues. CDR3 nucleotide sequence: TGTGCCACCAGCAGAGTTAGTGGGGCGAGCTATGGCTACACCTTC. Its translation: CATSRVSGASYGYTF.

The rearrangement links TRBV9 to TRBJ2-1; D not certain. Trimming stripped 6 bases from V and 0 bases from J, with 7 bases between. The germline V gene has CDR1 SGDLS and CDR2 YYNGEE. The CDR3 sequence is 13 residues long. In DNA, the CDR3 is TGTGCCAGCACCACGAGCTCCTACAATGAGCAGTTCTTC. Protein product: CASTTSSYNEQFF.

This clone was recorded a few times. The chain combines TRBV7-3 with TRBJ2-2, with D possibly TRBD2 on 6 matching bases. The V gene's germline CDR1 is SGHTA and CDR2 FQGTGA. The V gene lost 2 bases and the J gene lost 0 bases, with 10 bases spanning the gap. This CDR3 spans 16 amino acids. The CDR3 is CASSLLGGANTGELFF. The DNA for the CDR3 is TGTGCCAGCAGCTTACTCGGAGGGGCGAACACCGGGGAGCTGTTTTTT.

The chain recombines TRBV20-1 with TRBJ2-3; D possibly corresponds to TRBD2 (5 bases). Germline loops: CDR1 DFQATT, CDR2 SNEGSKA (reference sequence). The CDR3 runs 15 residues. Trimming pared 3 bases from V and 0 bases from J, leaving 13 bases between. The CDR3 is CSASRRSGSTDTQYF. The CDR3 region has the DNA TGCAGTGCTAGTCGACGGAGCGGAAGCACAGATACGCAGTATTTT.

To note about this clone: The same CDR3 can be traced to other DNA sequences in this sample. The chain is built from TRBV9 and TRBJ1-1, with D possibly TRBD1 on 6 matching bases. This CDR3 spans 15 amino acids. Germline V CDR1 and CDR2: SGDLS, YYNGEE. The ends were cut back, 0 bases at V and 2 bases at J, with 11 bases in the middle. CDR3 bases: TGTGCCAGCAGCGTAGATCCAGGGGCTAACACTGAAGCTTTCTTT. Its protein product is CASSVDPGANTEAFF.

This clone was counted only a few times. The rearrangement joins TRBV25-1 to TRBJ1-2, with D possibly matching TRBD1 (5 bases). V shed 3 bases and J shed 8 bases, with 13 bases lying between them. CDR1 MGHDK and CDR2 SYGVNS come from the germline V gene. This CDR3 spans 13 amino acids. The CDR3, as DNA: TGTGCCAGCAGTGATTTGGGGGGAGGCGGCTACACCTTC. This encodes CASSDLGGGGYTF.

The rearrangement uses TRBV12-5 and TRBJ1-1; D is unclear. Trimming took off 7 bases at V and 4 bases at J, with 13 bases between the two ends. This CDR3 is built from 13 residues. Germline V gives CDR1 LGHNT, CDR2 FRNRAP. The CDR3 reads CASAQTRTTEAFF. The DNA for the CDR3 is TGTGCTAGTGCCCAGACACGTACCACTGAAGCTTTCTTT.

The genes are TRBV6-6 and TRBJ1-2; D is perhaps TRBD1 (5 bases). Trimming took off 6 bases at V and 4 bases at J, with 9 bases between the two ends. Looked up from germline, CDR1 is MNHNY and CDR2 is SVGAGI (reference sequence). The CDR3 extends over 12 amino acids. As DNA, the CDR3 is TGTGCCAGCAGCGGACAAACCTATGGCTACACCTTC. Translating it yields CASSGQTYGYTF.